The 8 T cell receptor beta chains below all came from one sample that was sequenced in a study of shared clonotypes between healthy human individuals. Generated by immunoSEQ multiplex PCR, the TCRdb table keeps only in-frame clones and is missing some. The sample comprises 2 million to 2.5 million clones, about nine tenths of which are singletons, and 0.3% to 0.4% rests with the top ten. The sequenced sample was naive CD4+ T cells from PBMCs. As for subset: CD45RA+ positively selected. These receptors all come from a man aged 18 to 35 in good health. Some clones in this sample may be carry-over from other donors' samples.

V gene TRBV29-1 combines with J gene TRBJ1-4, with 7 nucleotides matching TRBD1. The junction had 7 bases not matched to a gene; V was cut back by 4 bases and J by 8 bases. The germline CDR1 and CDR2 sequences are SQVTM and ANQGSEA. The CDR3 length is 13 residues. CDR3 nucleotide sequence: TGCAGCGTTGTACGGACAGGTGGGGAAAAACTGTTTTTT. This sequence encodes CSVVRTGGEKLFF. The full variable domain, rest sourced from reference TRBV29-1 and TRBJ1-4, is SAVISQKPSRDICQRGTSLTIQCQVDSQVTMMFWYRQQPGQSLTLIATANQGSEATYESGFVIDKFPISRPNLTFSTLTVSNMSPEDSSIYLCSVVRTGGEKLFFGSGTQLSVL.

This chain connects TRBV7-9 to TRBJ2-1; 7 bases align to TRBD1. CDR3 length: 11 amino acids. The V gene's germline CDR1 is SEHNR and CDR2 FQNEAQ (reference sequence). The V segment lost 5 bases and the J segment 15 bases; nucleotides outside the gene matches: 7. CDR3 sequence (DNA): TGTGCCAGCAGCACGACAGGGCAGGTGTTCTTC. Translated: CASSTTGQVFF.

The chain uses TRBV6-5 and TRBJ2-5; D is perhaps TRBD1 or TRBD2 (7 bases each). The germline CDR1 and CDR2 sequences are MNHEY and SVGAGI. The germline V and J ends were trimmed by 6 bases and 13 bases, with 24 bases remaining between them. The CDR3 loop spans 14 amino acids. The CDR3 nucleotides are TGTGCCAGCAGAAACGGGGGAGGGACAGCTTTCTTGTACTTC. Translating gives CASRNGGGTAFLYF.

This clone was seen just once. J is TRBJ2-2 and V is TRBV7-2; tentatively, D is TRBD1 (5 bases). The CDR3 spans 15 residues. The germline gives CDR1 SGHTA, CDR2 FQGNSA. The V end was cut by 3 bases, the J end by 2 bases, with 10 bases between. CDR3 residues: CASSFTGLNTGELFF. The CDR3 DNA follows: TGTGCCAGCAGCTTTACAGGTCTAAACACCGGGGAGCTGTTTTTT.

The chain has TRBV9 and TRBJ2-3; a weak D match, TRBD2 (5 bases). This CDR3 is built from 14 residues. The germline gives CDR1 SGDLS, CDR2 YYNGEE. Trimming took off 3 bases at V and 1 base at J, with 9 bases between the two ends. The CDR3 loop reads CASSGAARTDTQYF. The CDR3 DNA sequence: TGTGCCAGCAGCGGAGCGGCCCGCACAGATACGCAGTATTTT.

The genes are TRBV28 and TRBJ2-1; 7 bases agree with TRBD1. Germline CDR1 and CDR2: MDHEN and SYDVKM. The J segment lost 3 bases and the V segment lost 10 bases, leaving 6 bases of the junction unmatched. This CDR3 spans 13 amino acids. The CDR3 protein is CATTTGIYNEQFF. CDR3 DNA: TGTGCCACAACGACAGGGATCTACAATGAGCAGTTCTTC.

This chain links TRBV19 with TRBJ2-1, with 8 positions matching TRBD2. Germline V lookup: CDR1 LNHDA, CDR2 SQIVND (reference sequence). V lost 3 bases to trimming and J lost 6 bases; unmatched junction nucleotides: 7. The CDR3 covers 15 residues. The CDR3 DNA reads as TGTGCCAGTAGTATTGAGATACTAGCGGTCAATGAGCAGTTCTTC. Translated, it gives CASSIEILAVNEQFF.

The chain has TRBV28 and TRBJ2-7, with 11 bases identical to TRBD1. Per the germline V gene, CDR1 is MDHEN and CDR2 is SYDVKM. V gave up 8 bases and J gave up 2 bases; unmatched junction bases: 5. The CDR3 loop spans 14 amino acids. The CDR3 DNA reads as TGTGCCAGCGCAGGGACAGGGGGGACCTACGAGCAGTACTTC. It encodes CASAGTGGTYEQYF.